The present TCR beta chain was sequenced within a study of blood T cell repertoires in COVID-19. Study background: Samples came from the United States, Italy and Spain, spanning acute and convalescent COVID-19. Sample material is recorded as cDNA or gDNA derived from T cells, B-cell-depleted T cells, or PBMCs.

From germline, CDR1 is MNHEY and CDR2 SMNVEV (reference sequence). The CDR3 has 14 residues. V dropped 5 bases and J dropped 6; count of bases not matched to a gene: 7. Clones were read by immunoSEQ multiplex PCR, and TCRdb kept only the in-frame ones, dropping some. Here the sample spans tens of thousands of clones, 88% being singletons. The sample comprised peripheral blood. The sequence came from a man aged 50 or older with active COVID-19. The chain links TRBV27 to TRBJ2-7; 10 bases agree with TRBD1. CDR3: CASSPRDRGSEQYV. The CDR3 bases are TGTGCCAGCAGTCCCCGGGACAGGGGTTCCGAGCAGTACGTC.